These T cell receptor beta chains were read from a single sample in a study of blood T cell repertoires in COVID-19. Clones were read by immunoSEQ multiplex PCR, and TCRdb kept only the in-frame ones, dropping some. The sample includes about 260,000 clones, 91% seen only once; the top ten take around 2.8%. Sequencing was performed on PBMCs or T cells enriched from blood (not recorded which). These TCRs come from a man aged 40-50 years who had been exposed to COVID-19. Both conserved end residues are part of each CDR3. D genes are given only for firm matches. Size tells how often a clone was seen (once, few, many) or the class of an expanded clone, and some rows leave it out.

abundance: once
d_gene: .
v_gene: TRBV14
j_gene: TRBJ1-5
CDR3nt: TGTGCCAGCAGCTATGGCCCGGGGCAGCCCCAGCATTTT
CDR3aa: CASSYGPGQPQHF

abundance: few
d_gene: TRBD1
v_gene: TRBV14
j_gene: TRBJ2-7
CDR3nt: TGTGCCAGCAGCTCGCGGACAGGGGACTACGAGCAGTACTTC
CDR3aa: CASSSRTGDYEQYF

abundance: .
d_gene: .
v_gene: TRBV27
j_gene: TRBJ1-5
CDR3nt: TGTGCCAGCAGGTCCGGCGGGCAGCCCCAGCATTTT
CDR3aa: CASRSGGQPQHF

abundance: .
d_gene: .
v_gene: TRBV19
j_gene: TRBJ1-1
CDR3nt: TGTGCCAGTAGTCTGTGGCCGAACACTGAAGCTTTCTTT
CDR3aa: CASSLWPNTEAFF

abundance: .
d_gene: TRBD2
v_gene: TRBV11-1
j_gene: TRBJ2-1
CDR3nt: TGTGCCAGCAGCTTAAGCGGGGGCTACAATGAGCAGTTCTTC
CDR3aa: CASSLSGGYNEQFF

abundance: .
d_gene: TRBD2
v_gene: TRBV3-1/TRBV3-2
j_gene: TRBJ2-1
CDR3nt: TGTGCCAGCAGCCAAGTATCCTCGGGAGGGCTGGGAAATGAGCAGTTCTTC
CDR3aa: CASSQVSSGGLGNEQFF

abundance: .
d_gene: .
v_gene: TRBV5-8
j_gene: TRBJ1-1
CDR3nt: TGTGCCAGCAGCTACTCGACAGGTGAAACCACTAAAGCTTTCTTT
CDR3aa: CASSYSTGETTKAFF

abundance: .
d_gene: .
v_gene: TRBV6-5
j_gene: TRBJ1-2
CDR3nt: TGTGCCAGCAGTTACCGCCGGGGGTATGGCTACACCTTC
CDR3aa: CASSYRRGYGYTF

abundance: .
d_gene: TRBD2
v_gene: TRBV27
j_gene: TRBJ2-1
CDR3nt: TGTGCCAGCAGTCCAACTAGCGGGAGGAGCTCCTACAATGAGCAGTTCTTC
CDR3aa: CASSPTSGRSSYNEQFF

abundance: .
d_gene: TRBD1
v_gene: TRBV5-1
j_gene: TRBJ2-7
CDR3nt: TGCGCCAGCAGCCCCCGACAGGGTACGTCTTACGAGCAGTACTTC
CDR3aa: CASSPRQGTSYEQYF

abundance: .
d_gene: .
v_gene: TRBV7-2
j_gene: TRBJ1-1
CDR3nt: TGTGCCAGCAGAACTACCGCGACGGTTATGAACACTGAAGCTTTCTTT
CDR3aa: CASRTTATVMNTEAFF

abundance: once
d_gene: TRBD1
v_gene: TRBV19
j_gene: TRBJ1-4
CDR3nt: TGTGCCAGTAGGCTGACAGGGGATCAAGAAAAACTGTTTTTT
CDR3aa: CASRLTGDQEKLFF

abundance: .
d_gene: .
v_gene: TRBV20-1
j_gene: TRBJ1-6
CDR3nt: TGCAGTGCTAGTGGACAGCCCCATTCACCCCTCCACTTT
CDR3aa: CSASGQPHSPLHF

abundance: .
d_gene: TRBD2
v_gene: TRBV27
j_gene: TRBJ2-1
CDR3nt: TGTGCCAGCACCGATCTTTTGCGGGGGAGTATAGATGAGCAGTTCTTC
CDR3aa: CASTDLLRGSIDEQFF

abundance: .
d_gene: .
v_gene: TRBV25-1
j_gene: TRBJ1-1
CDR3nt: TGTGCCAGCAGTTATAGACAGGCTGACACTGAAGCTTTCTTT
CDR3aa: CASSYRQADTEAFF

abundance: few
d_gene: TRBD2
v_gene: TRBV27
j_gene: TRBJ2-1
CDR3nt: TGTGCCAGCAGCTTACAAGCGGGAGACAATGAGCAGTTCTTC
CDR3aa: CASSLQAGDNEQFF

abundance: .
d_gene: .
v_gene: TRBV15
j_gene: TRBJ2-2
CDR3nt: TGTGCCACCAGCAGGAATACTCGGGCGAACACCGGGGAGCTGTTTTTT
CDR3aa: CATSRNTRANTGELFF

abundance: .
d_gene: TRBD2
v_gene: TRBV28
j_gene: TRBJ2-2
CDR3nt: TGTGCCAGCAGTTTTACAGGACAAGCGGGAACTACCACCGGGGAGCTGTTTTTT
CDR3aa: CASSFTGQAGTTTGELFF

abundance: once
d_gene: .
v_gene: TRBV21-1
j_gene: TRBJ2-1
CDR3nt: TGTGCCAGCAGCATTGGGGGACTAGCGGGCCCCGAGCAGTTCTTC
CDR3aa: CASSIGGLAGPEQFF

abundance: .
d_gene: TRBD1
v_gene: TRBV5-1
j_gene: TRBJ2-1
CDR3nt: TGCGCCAGCAGCTTGGAGGGGACAGGGGCAGATGAGCAGTTCTTC
CDR3aa: CASSLEGTGADEQFF

abundance: .
d_gene: TRBD2
v_gene: TRBV7-2
j_gene: TRBJ2-5
CDR3nt: TGTGCCAGCAGCTTAGGTAGCGGGAAAGGAGAGACCCAGTACTTC
CDR3aa: CASSLGSGKGETQYF

abundance: .
d_gene: TRBD2
v_gene: TRBV7-9
j_gene: TRBJ2-1
CDR3nt: TGTGCCAGCACCTCCTCCCCAGCGGGAGACGGTTTAGAGTTCTTC
CDR3aa: CASTSSPAGDGLEFF

abundance: .
d_gene: .
v_gene: TRBV5-1
j_gene: TRBJ2-3
CDR3nt: TGCGCCAGCAGTGTGGCGGCCCTTATTACAGATACGCAGTATTTT
CDR3aa: CASSVAALITDTQYF

abundance: .
d_gene: .
v_gene: TRBV6-2/TRBV6-3
j_gene: TRBJ1-1
CDR3nt: TGTGCCAGCAGTTGGGAAGGGGTTGAAGCTTTCTTT
CDR3aa: CASSWEGVEAFF

abundance: .
d_gene: .
v_gene: TRBV7-2
j_gene: TRBJ1-1
CDR3nt: TGTGCCAGCAGCTTTCCAGGGGTGAGCGGAGCTTTCTTT
CDR3aa: CASSFPGVSGAFF

abundance: .
d_gene: .
v_gene: TRBV3-1/TRBV3-2
j_gene: TRBJ2-3
CDR3nt: TGTGCCAGCAGCCAAGGTCTAGATACGCAGTATTTT
CDR3aa: CASSQGLDTQYF

abundance: .
d_gene: .
v_gene: TRBV2
j_gene: TRBJ1-3
CDR3nt: TGTGCCAGCAGTGAAGGGCGGATCTCTGGAAACACCATATATTTT
CDR3aa: CASSEGRISGNTIYF

abundance: .
d_gene: .
v_gene: TRBV28
j_gene: TRBJ2-6
CDR3nt: TGTGCCAGCGGCCTGGACACCCTGTCTGGGGCCAACGTCCTGACTTTC
CDR3aa: CASGLDTLSGANVLTF

abundance: few
d_gene: .
v_gene: TRBV5-1
j_gene: TRBJ1-1
CDR3nt: TGCGCCAGCAGCGCCACAGGGATCACTGAAGCTTTCTTT
CDR3aa: CASSATGITEAFF

abundance: .
d_gene: TRBD1
v_gene: TRBV27
j_gene: TRBJ2-7
CDR3nt: TGTGCCAGCAGTTTAGACAGGGGCTACGAGCAGTACTTC
CDR3aa: CASSLDRGYEQYF

abundance: .
d_gene: .
v_gene: TRBV5-1
j_gene: TRBJ1-1
CDR3nt: TGCGCCAGCAGCTTGGCGGGGAGAGGTTCCGGAACTTTCTTT
CDR3aa: CASSLAGRGSGTFF

abundance: .
d_gene: .
v_gene: TRBV28
j_gene: TRBJ2-7
CDR3nt: TGTGCCAGCAGTGCCCAAAGAGGGGGCTCCTACGAGCAGTACTTC
CDR3aa: CASSAQRGGSYEQYF

abundance: once
d_gene: .
v_gene: TRBV7-9
j_gene: TRBJ1-2
CDR3nt: TGTGCCAGCAGCTTAACACAGGGAGTAGGATACACCTTC
CDR3aa: CASSLTQGVGYTF

abundance: few
d_gene: .
v_gene: TRBV28
j_gene: TRBJ1-3
CDR3nt: TGTGCCAGCAGAACAGGGACCGAGGACCGGTTTGGGACCATATATTTT
CDR3aa: CASRTGTEDRFGTIYF

abundance: .
d_gene: TRBD2
v_gene: TRBV9
j_gene: TRBJ2-7
CDR3nt: TGTGCCAGCAGCGGCACTAGCGGGGCCCTTAGGGACGAGCAGTACTTC
CDR3aa: CASSGTSGALRDEQYF

abundance: .
d_gene: .
v_gene: TRBV19
j_gene: TRBJ1-5
CDR3nt: TGTGCCAGTAGTACTGATCTAGGGGGCAATCAGCCCCAGCATTTT
CDR3aa: CASSTDLGGNQPQHF

abundance: .
d_gene: .
v_gene: TRBV10-3
j_gene: TRBJ1-2
CDR3nt: TGTGCCATCAGTGAGTCCAGAAACGGGGGCTACACCTTC
CDR3aa: CAISESRNGGYTF

abundance: .
d_gene: .
v_gene: TRBV7-2
j_gene: TRBJ1-5
CDR3nt: TGTGCCAGCAGCTTAGGGGGGGGTCATCAGCCCCAGCATTTT
CDR3aa: CASSLGGGHQPQHF

abundance: .
d_gene: TRBD2
v_gene: TRBV18
j_gene: TRBJ2-5
CDR3nt: TGTGCCAGCTCACCAGCGGGAGGTACTGGAAAGACCCAGTACTTC
CDR3aa: CASSPAGGTGKTQYF

abundance: .
d_gene: .
v_gene: TRBV15
j_gene: TRBJ1-4
CDR3nt: TGTGCCACCAGCACCGAGGGAGGGACCATTTCAACTAATGAAAAACTGTTTTTT
CDR3aa: CATSTEGGTISTNEKLFF